These 11 T cell receptor beta chains share one sample of origin, sequenced in a study of shared clonotypes between healthy human individuals. Naive CD8 populations comprised CD45RO-negative cells positively selected for CCR7, excluding terminally differentiated effector memory CD45RA+ cells. Sequenced by immunoSEQ multiplex PCR; TCRdb stores in-frame clones only, minus some. The table lists some 2,100,000 clones, roughly 91% of them singletons. The material sequenced was naive CD8+ T cells from PBMCs. Receptor source: a man in his late teens or twenties in good health. Some clones in this sample may be carry-over from other donors' samples.

This clone was recorded a few times. The chain joins TRBV29-1 to TRBJ2-7; D unresolved. The germline V gene has CDR1 SQVTM and CDR2 ANQGSEA. V was trimmed by 2 bases and J by 3 bases, leaving 8 bases between them. This CDR3 is 12 amino acids long. In DNA form, the CDR3 reads TGCAGCGTTGAATCCACATACTACGAGCAGTACTTC. Protein sequence: CSVESTYYEQYF.

The genes are TRBV7-8 and TRBJ2-5, with 8 bases aligning to TRBD1. The CDR3 has 14 amino acids. CDR1 and CDR2 from the germline V gene are SGHVS and FQNEAQ. With V trimmed by 5 bases and J by 5 bases, 7 bases remained unmatched. CDR3 sequence (DNA): TGTGCCAGCAGCCCCGGGACAGGATGGGAGACCCAGTACTTC. The encoded protein is CASSPGTGWETQYF.

This chain uses TRBV21-1 with TRBJ1-2. TRBV21-1 is a listed pseudogene. This CDR3 has 15 amino acids. CDR3 in DNA: TGTGCCAGCAGCACCCCCCCTTTTATCTCTGATGGCTACACCTTC. This sequence encodes CASSTPPFISDGYTF.

The chain carries TRBV19 and TRBJ1-5; D not resolved. Germline V gene sequence: CDR1 LNHDA, CDR2 SQIVND (reference sequence). The CDR3 loop spans 17 amino acids. Trimming pared 7 bases from V and 2 bases from J, leaving 21 bases between. The CDR3 coding sequence is TGTGCCAGTACCGAAACCGGGCCGGGAGATCGCAATCAGCCCCAGCATTTT. Translated: CASTETGPGDRNQPQHF. The variable domain in full, completed from reference TRBV19 and TRBJ1-5, reads DGGITQSPKYLFRKEGQNVTLSCEQNLNHDAMYWYRQDPGQGLRLIYYSQIVNDFQKGDIAEGYSVSREKKESFPLTVTSAQKNPTAFYLCASTETGPGDRNQPQHFGDGTRLSIL.

As concerns this clone: Different DNA sequences within this sample yield the same CDR3. The chain uses TRBV19 and TRBJ2-2; tentative D call: TRBD2 (5 bases). CDR3 length equals 15 residues. Deletions cut 3 bases from V and 4 bases from J, with 12 bases between. From germline, CDR1 is LNHDA and CDR2 SQIVND (reference sequence). In nucleotides, the CDR3 is TGTGCCAGTAGTATTGAGGGAGCAGGCACCGGGGAGCTGTTTTTT. Amino acid sequence: CASSIEGAGTGELFF.

The chain links TRBV2 to TRBJ1-4; 8 bases agree with TRBD1. Germline loops: CDR1 SNHLY, CDR2 FYNNEI. V trimming: 7 bases; J trimming: 6 bases; junction bases outside the gene matches: 16. The CDR3 contains 17 residues. The CDR3 nucleotides are TGTGCCAGCATAAAGGGTTGGGGCGGGACAGGCGATGAAAAACTGTTTTTT. Protein product: CASIKGWGGTGDEKLFF. The whole variable domain, filled in from reference TRBV2 and TRBJ1-4, reads EPEVTQTPSHQVTQMGQEVILRCVPISNHLYFYWYRQILGQKVEFLVSFYNNEISEKSEIFDDQFSVERPDGSNFTLKIRSTKLEDSAMYFCASIKGWGGTGDEKLFFGSGTQLSVL.

CDR3 in amino acids: CASSQARMGTQPQHF. The CDR3 DNA sequence: TGCGCCAGCAGCCAAGCAAGGATGGGGACTCAGCCCCAGCATTTT. V is TRBV4-1 and J is TRBJ1-5, with D perhaps TRBD1 (5 bases). The CDR3 has 15 residues. Per the germline V gene, CDR1 is MGHRA and CDR2 is YSYEKL. Trimming took off 1 base at V and 6 bases at J, with 13 bases between the two ends.

The chain recombines TRBV14 with TRBJ1-2; 11 bases are a match to TRBD1. The germline CDR1 and CDR2 sequences are SGHDN and FVKESK. The CDR3 runs 17 residues. The J segment lost 3 bases and the V segment lost 4 bases, leaving 10 bases of the junction unmatched. CDR3 sequence: CASSPPWTGGLDYGYTF. The CDR3 DNA is TGTGCCAGCAGCCCCCCATGGACAGGGGGCCTCGACTATGGCTACACCTTC.

For this clone: The sample carries other DNA sequences with the same CDR3. V usage is TRBV27 and J usage is TRBJ2-1; D gene uncertain. Germline CDR1 reads MNHEY; CDR2 reads SMNVEV (reference sequence). Trimming took 5 bases from V and 7 from J, leaving 6 bases between them. This CDR3 region has 11 residues. The CDR3 loop reads CASSLLNEQFF. The CDR3 nucleotides are TGTGCCAGCAGTCTCTTGAATGAGCAGTTCTTC.

This chain uses TRBV6-5 with TRBJ2-5; D not resolved. The DNA end is a closer match to TRBJ2-7, so the J assignment may be wrong. Germline CDR1 is MNHEY and CDR2 is SVGAGI. The CDR3 covers 12 residues. The CDR3 sequence: CASSYAASEQYF. In DNA, the CDR3 is TGTGCCAGCAGTTACGCGGCCTCCGAGCAGTACTTC.

The CDR3 here is CASSRIQRNTEAFF. CDR3 nucleotides: TGCGCCAGCAGCCGTATTCAAAGGAACACTGAAGCTTTCTTT. The chain links TRBV5-1 to TRBJ1-1, with D unresolved. CDR1 and CDR2 (germline): SGHRS, YFSETQ. V lost 4 bases to trimming and J lost 1 base, with 11 bases between them. This CDR3 comprises 14 residues.